The clone carrying this T cell receptor beta chain appeared many times. Its antigen is unidentified. From germline, CDR1 is MNHEY and CDR2 SMNVEV (reference sequence). The CDR3 has 12 amino acids. V lost 8 bases and J 7 bases, leaving 14 bases between the germline ends. The sample is drawn from a study of regulatory T cells in long-lasting Graves disease. Time point given: newly diagnosed GD, antithyroid drugs for less than 3 months. RNA extracted from PBMCs served as the sequencing template. Findings and caveats of the study: Persistent-disease Graves' patients showed less TCR diversity than new cases. Having few samples may have compromised the accuracy.

CDR3 regions were amplified by Arm-PCR using iRepertoire HTBI primers to build TCR beta libraries. TCRdb fed the multiplex PCR reads into MiXCR, producing one record per CDR3 protein. The sample includes approximately 400,000 distinct CDR3 sequences, more than 13% of them seen just once. These data are also associated with another study on T cells in Graves' hyperthyroidism and ophthalmopathy. That work adds: Initially, a first-round RT-PCR of the TCR CDR3 employed the HTBI primer set. Before onset, by a median of around 6.1 months, the model predicted ophthalmopathy.

The genes are TRBV27 and TRBJ2-5; the D gene is possibly TRBD1 (6 bases). This clonotype was obtained from a woman in her twenties or thirties with Graves disease. Sequenced material: peripheral blood mononuclear cells (PBMCs), taken at new diagnosis, from a patient treated with antithyroid drugs. CDR3 nucleotide sequence: TGTGCCAGCGGGTGGACAGTGGGGACCCAGTACTTC. Translating gives CASGWTVGTQYF.